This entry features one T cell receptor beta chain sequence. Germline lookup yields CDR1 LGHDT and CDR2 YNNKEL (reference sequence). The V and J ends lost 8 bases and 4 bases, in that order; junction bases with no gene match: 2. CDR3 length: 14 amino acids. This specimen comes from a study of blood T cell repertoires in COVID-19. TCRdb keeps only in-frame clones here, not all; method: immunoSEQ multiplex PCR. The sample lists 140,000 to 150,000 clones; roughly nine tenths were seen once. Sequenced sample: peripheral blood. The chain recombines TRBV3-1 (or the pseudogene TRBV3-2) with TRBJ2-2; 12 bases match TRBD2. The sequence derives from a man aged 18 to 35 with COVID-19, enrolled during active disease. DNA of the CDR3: TGTGCCAGCCGACTAGCGGGGGTCACCGGGGAGCTGTTTTTT. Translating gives CASRLAGVTGELFF.